The 9 T cell receptor beta chains below were found in one sample sequenced in a study of T cell responses to AZD1222 COVID-19 vaccine. Produced via immunoSEQ multiplex PCR; TCRdb's table is partial and in-frame only. Here the sample spans 120,000 to 150,000 clones, around 91% being singletons. Specimen: peripheral blood, collected on day 0 of AZD1222 vaccination. All receptors derive from an adult in good health.

V is TRBV7-3 and J is TRBJ2-7, with TRBD2 as a possible D gene (7 bases). With 5 bases removed from V and 5 bases from J, the gap between germline ends came to 16 bases. The CDR3 is 14 residues long. Germline assignment: CDR1 SGHTA and CDR2 FQGTGA. DNA for the CDR3: TGTGCCAGCAGCCCCGATGGGGGGGCGGACGAGCAGTACTTC. Translated, it gives CASSPDGGADEQYF.

The V and J genes are TRBV11-2 and TRBJ2-2; 11 bases align to TRBD1. This CDR3 comprises 15 residues. V shed 7 bases and J 6 bases; nucleotides not matched to a gene: 7. Germline V CDR1 and CDR2: SGHAT, FQNNGV. The DNA of the CDR3 is TGTGCCAGCACCGCGGACAGGGGGCGCGCCGGGGAGCTGTTTTTT. Translating it yields CASTADRGRAGELFF.

The chain combines TRBV7-3 with TRBJ2-1; 11 positions agree with TRBD2. The CDR3 consists of 16 residues. The germline CDR1 and CDR2 sequences are SGHTA and FQGTGA. With 4 bases clipped from V and 4 bases from J, the junction kept 6 bases outside the gene matches. Here the CDR3 reads CASSSTSGGRYNEQFF. CDR3 bases: TGTGCCAGCAGCTCTACTAGCGGGGGAAGATACAATGAGCAGTTCTTC.

This chain uses TRBV5-4 with TRBJ1-1; D call uncertain. The CDR3 has 13 amino acids. Germline CDR1 reads SGHNT; CDR2 reads YYREEE (reference sequence). The V gene lost 4 bases and the J gene lost 0 bases, with 7 bases spanning the gap. The CDR3 region is CASSKNVNTEAFF. The CDR3 DNA sequence: TGTGCCAGCAGCAAAAACGTGAACACTGAAGCTTTCTTT.

The gene calls are TRBV19 and TRBJ2-7; the D gene is possibly TRBD2 (6 bases). CDR1 is LNHDA, CDR2 SQIVND, per germline (reference sequence). V was shortened by 8 bases and J by 4 bases, with 15 bases between the two germline ends. The CDR3 runs 13 residues. The CDR3 DNA reads TGTGCCAGTGCACCGGGACTTGTATACGAGCAGTACTTC. Translating gives CASAPGLVYEQYF.

V usage is TRBV28 and J usage is TRBJ1-2, with 7 bases lining up with TRBD1. V lost 5 bases, J lost 7 bases, and 4 bases stayed unmatched. There are 12 residues in the CDR3. Germline V CDR1 and CDR2: MDHEN, SYDVKM. The CDR3 DNA sequence: TGTGCCAGCAGTGGCAGGGGGGCTGGCTACACCTTC. Protein: CASSGRGAGYTF.

The rearrangement uses TRBV19 and TRBJ1-2; TRBD1 agrees at 7 bases. The V and J ends lost 3 bases and 3 bases, in that order; junction bases with no gene match: 7. Germline V gene lookup returns CDR1 LNHDA and CDR2 SQIVND (reference sequence). This CDR3 contains 15 residues. The CDR3 nucleotides are TGTGCCAGTAGTATGCCTAGGGACAGTCACTATGGCTACACCTTC. As protein: CASSMPRDSHYGYTF.

The chain is built from TRBV12-3 or TRBV12-4 and TRBJ1-1; a weak D match, TRBD1 (5 bases). The CDR3 runs to 12 residues. Trimming left V 6 bases short and J 4 bases short, with 9 bases between. CDR3 nucleotides: TGTGCCAGCAGGGTGGGGGGCACTGAAGCTTTCTTT. Its protein is CASRVGGTEAFF.

As to this clone: A read error may produce the germline difference seen at one junction end. The chain joins TRBV29-1 to TRBJ2-5; 11 nucleotides match TRBD1. The germline V gene has CDR1 SQVTM and CDR2 ANQGSEA. The CDR3 covers 14 residues. DNA of the CDR3: TGCTGCGTTGCGGGGACAGGGGGAGGGGAGACCCAGTACTTC. Translating gives CCVAGTGGGETQYF.